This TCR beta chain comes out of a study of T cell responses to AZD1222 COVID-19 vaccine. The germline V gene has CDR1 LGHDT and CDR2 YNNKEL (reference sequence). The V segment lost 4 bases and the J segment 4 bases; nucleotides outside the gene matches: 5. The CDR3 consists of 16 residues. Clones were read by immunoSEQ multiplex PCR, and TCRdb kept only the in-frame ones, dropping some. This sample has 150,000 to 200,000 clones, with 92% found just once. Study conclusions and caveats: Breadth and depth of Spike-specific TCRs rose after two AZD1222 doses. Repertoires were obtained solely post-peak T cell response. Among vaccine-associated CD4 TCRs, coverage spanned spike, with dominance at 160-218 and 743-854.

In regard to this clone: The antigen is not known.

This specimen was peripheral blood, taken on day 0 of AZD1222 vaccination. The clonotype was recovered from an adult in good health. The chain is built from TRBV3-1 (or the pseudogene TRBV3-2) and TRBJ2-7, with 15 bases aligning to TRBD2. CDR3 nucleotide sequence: TGTGCCAGCAGCCCCGGACTAGCGGGAGGGAGATACGAGCAGTACTTC. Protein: CASSPGLAGGRYEQYF.